This T cell receptor (beta chain) stems from a study of human CD8 memory T cell subsets. Findings and limits, study-wide: Minimal repertoire overlap was seen between stem-like memory T cells and precursor exhausted T cells. Chao1 estimates suggested stem-like memory T cells were more diverse than precursor exhausted T cells.

About this clonotype itself: Its specificity is unknown.

This CDR3 has 14 amino acids. Germline V gives CDR1 MNHEY, CDR2 SMNVEV (reference sequence). Investigators built TCR beta libraries using UMI-labeled 5' RACE. TCRdb derives one entry per CDR3 protein from the 5' RACE reads, leaving out DNA. The data include 9,500 to 13,000 distinct CDR3 sequences; the top ten clones carry less than 25%. The sample comprised CD8+ stem-like memory T cells (TSCM and TCM) sorted from PBMCs. Sample subset: stem-like memory CD8 T cells (TSTEM), CCR7+ PD-1- TIGIT-. This sequence was found in a human donor in good health. The chain carries TRBV27 and TRBJ2-4; there is no DNA to check the TCRdb D call of TRBD2. CDR3 residues: CASSHRDYGNIQYF.